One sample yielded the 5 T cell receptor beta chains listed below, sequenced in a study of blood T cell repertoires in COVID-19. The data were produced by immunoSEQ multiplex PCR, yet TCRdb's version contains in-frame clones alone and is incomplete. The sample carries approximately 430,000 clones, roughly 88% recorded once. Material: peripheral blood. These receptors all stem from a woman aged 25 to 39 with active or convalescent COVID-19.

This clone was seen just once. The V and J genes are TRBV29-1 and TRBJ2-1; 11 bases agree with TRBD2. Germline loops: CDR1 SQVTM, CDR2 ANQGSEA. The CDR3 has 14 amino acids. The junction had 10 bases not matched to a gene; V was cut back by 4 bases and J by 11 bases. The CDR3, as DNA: TGCAGCGTTGTAGTGGCTAGCGGGGGGACGCAGCAGTTCTTC. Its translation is CSVVVASGGTQQFF.

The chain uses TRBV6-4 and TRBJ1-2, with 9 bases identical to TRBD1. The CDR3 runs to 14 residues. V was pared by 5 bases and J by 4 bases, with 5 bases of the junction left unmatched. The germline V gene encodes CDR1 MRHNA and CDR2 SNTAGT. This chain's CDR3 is CASSMGQGTYGYTF. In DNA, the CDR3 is TGTGCCAGCAGTATGGGACAGGGTACCTATGGCTACACCTTC.

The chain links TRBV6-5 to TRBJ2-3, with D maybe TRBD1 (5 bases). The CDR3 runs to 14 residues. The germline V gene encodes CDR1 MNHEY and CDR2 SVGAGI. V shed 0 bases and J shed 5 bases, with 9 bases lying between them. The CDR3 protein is CASSYSSRGDTQYF. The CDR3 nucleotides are TGTGCCAGCAGTTACTCGAGTAGGGGAGATACGCAGTATTTT.

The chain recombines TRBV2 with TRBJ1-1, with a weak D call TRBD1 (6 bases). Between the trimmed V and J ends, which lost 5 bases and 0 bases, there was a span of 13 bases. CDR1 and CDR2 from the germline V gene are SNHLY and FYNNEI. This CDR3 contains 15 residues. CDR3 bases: TGTGCCAGCAGTAGAGACAGGCCCATGAACACTGAAGCTTTCTTT. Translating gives CASSRDRPMNTEAFF.

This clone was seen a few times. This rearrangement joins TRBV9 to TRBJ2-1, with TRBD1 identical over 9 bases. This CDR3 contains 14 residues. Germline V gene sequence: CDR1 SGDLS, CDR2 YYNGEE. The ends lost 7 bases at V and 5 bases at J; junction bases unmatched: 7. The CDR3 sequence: CASGPGQGNNEQFF. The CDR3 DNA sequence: TGTGCCAGCGGCCCGGGACAGGGAAACAATGAGCAGTTCTTC.